The 29 T cell receptor beta chains given below trace back to one sample, sequenced in a study of blood T cell repertoires in COVID-19. Libraries were prepared by immunoSEQ multiplex PCR; TCRdb keeps only in-frame clonotypes and omits some of them. The top ten hold 0.95% to 1.5% of the sample, which has over 200,000 clones, 83% seen once. The source material was peripheral blood. These receptors were taken from a woman aged 25 to 45 with COVID-19, enrolled during active disease.

The chain combines TRBV6-5 with TRBJ1-5, with D possibly being TRBD1 (6 bases). V was shortened by 6 bases and J by 7 bases, with 13 bases between the two germline ends. The CDR3 is made up of 13 amino acids. The germline V gene has CDR1 MNHEY and CDR2 SVGAGI. CDR3 protein: CASRRSGEQPQHF. CDR3 nucleotides: TGTGCCAGCAGGCGGTCAGGGGAACAGCCCCAGCATTTT.

There are many counts of this clone. The genes are TRBV29-1 and TRBJ1-2; the match to TRBD1 covers 8 bases. Germline CDR1 is SQVTM and CDR2 is ANQGSEA. The CDR3 loop spans 13 amino acids. V dropped 6 bases and J dropped 4; count of bases not matched to a gene: 7. Written as DNA, the CDR3 is TGCAGCGTCGCACGGACAGGGACCTATGGCTACACCTTC. It encodes CSVARTGTYGYTF. The full variable domain, with the rest looked up from reference TRBV29-1 and TRBJ1-2, is SAVISQKPSRDICQRGTSLTIQCQVDSQVTMMFWYRQQPGQSLTLIATANQGSEATYESGFVIDKFPISRPNLTFSTLTVSNMSPEDSSIYLCSVARTGTYGYTFGSGTRLTVV.

The CDR3 DNA follows: TGTGCCAGCAGCTCCCCACGGGGGATTAGTCTTACAGATACGCAGTATTTT. Translated, it gives CASSSPRGISLTDTQYF. This chain connects TRBV9 to TRBJ2-3; perhaps TRBD2 as D (6 bases). Trimming stripped 4 bases from V and 3 bases from J, with 21 bases between. The CDR3 extends over 17 amino acids. In germline, CDR1 is SGDLS, CDR2 YYNGEE.

This clone was seen a single time. The chain is built from TRBV9 and TRBJ2-1; TRBD2 agrees at 11 bases. Germline V CDR1 and CDR2: SGDLS, YYNGEE. The CDR3 has 16 amino acids. V gave up 2 bases and J gave up 8 bases; unmatched junction bases: 9. CDR3 in amino acids: CASSVTLAGASDEQFF. The CDR3 DNA is TGTGCCAGCAGCGTTACACTAGCGGGAGCGTCAGATGAGCAGTTCTTC.

The chain has TRBV9 and TRBJ2-1; 10 nucleotides align to TRBD2. The CDR3 sequence is 19 residues long. After removal of 3 bases from V and 4 bases from J, the junction contained 16 bases not matched to a gene. Germline loops: CDR1 SGDLS, CDR2 YYNGEE. CDR3 protein: CASSDDGLAGDLRYNEQFF. CDR3 nucleotides: TGTGCCAGCAGCGACGACGGGCTAGCGGGGGACCTACGATACAATGAGCAGTTCTTC.

A single count supports this clone. The chain links TRBV28 to TRBJ1-5; 9 nucleotides line up with TRBD1. The CDR3 length is 16 residues. The V and J ends lost 5 bases and 0 bases, in that order; junction bases with no gene match: 5. Germline CDR1 is MDHEN and CDR2 is SYDVKM. The CDR3 DNA reads as TGTGCCAGCAGTATCGACAGGGGGAATAGCAATCAGCCCCAGCATTTT. Translation gives CASSIDRGNSNQPQHF.

V and J are TRBV27 and TRBJ2-5, with TRBD1 as a possible D gene (6 bases). Trimming cost V 3 bases and J 2 bases, with 13 bases left between them. The CDR3 length is 15 residues. Germline V gene lookup returns CDR1 MNHEY and CDR2 SMNVEV (reference sequence). This chain's CDR3 is CASSFRYRDQETQYF. CDR3 nucleotides: TGTGCCAGCAGTTTTAGGTACAGGGATCAAGAGACCCAGTACTTC.

This clone has just a few counts. The gene calls are TRBV27 and TRBJ1-1; D remains ambiguous. Germline V gene sequence: CDR1 MNHEY, CDR2 SMNVEV (reference sequence). The CDR3 runs 13 residues. Between the trimmed V and J ends, which lost 3 bases and 4 bases, there was a span of 9 bases. CDR3 sequence (DNA): TGTGCCAGCAGTTTTGGGGAGGGCACTGAAGCTTTCTTT. It codes for CASSFGEGTEAFF.

This chain connects TRBV6-5 to TRBJ1-1; 9 bases line up with TRBD1. There are 14 residues in the CDR3. From germline, CDR1 is MNHEY and CDR2 SVGAGI. V was pared by 5 bases and J by 1 base, with 2 bases of the junction left unmatched. The CDR3 coding sequence is TGTGCCAGCAGTCGGACAGGGGCGAACACTGAAGCTTTCTTT. This sequence encodes CASSRTGANTEAFF.

The rearrangement links TRBV9 to TRBJ2-6, with D possibly being TRBD2 (6 bases). The CDR3 covers 13 residues. From germline, CDR1 is SGDLS and CDR2 YYNGEE. The V end was cut by 6 bases, the J end by 5 bases, with 9 bases between. CDR3 sequence (DNA): TGTGCCAGCATGGAGGGGCGGGCCAACGTCCTGACTTTC. This translates into CASMEGRANVLTF.

J is TRBJ1-2 and V is TRBV5-4, with D hard to call. Germline V gene sequence: CDR1 SGHNT, CDR2 YYREEE (reference sequence). CDR3 length: 14 residues. The V end lost 1 base, the J end lost 4 bases, and 11 bases lay between the germline ends. The CDR3 coding sequence is TGTGCCAGCAGCTTGAGTGCACCGGGCTATGGCTACACCTTC. Protein: CASSLSAPGYGYTF.

The chain recombines TRBV28 with TRBJ1-1, with D perhaps TRBD1 (6 bases). Germline V gene lookup returns CDR1 MDHEN and CDR2 SYDVKM. CDR3 length: 15 amino acids. V lost 2 bases and J lost 1, with 11 bases in between. The CDR3 spells CASSLPIQGNTEAFF. Here the CDR3 DNA reads TGTGCCAGCAGTTTACCGATACAGGGGAACACTGAAGCTTTCTTT.

This chain joins TRBV9 and TRBJ1-2; D unresolved. Germline V gene sequence: CDR1 SGDLS, CDR2 YYNGEE. The CDR3 is 14 residues long. V was cut by 1 base and J by 4 bases, with 11 bases left in between. DNA of the CDR3: TGTGCCAGCAGCGTACGGGAGGAAATCTATGGCTACACCTTC. This gives the protein CASSVREEIYGYTF.

V and J are TRBV18 and TRBJ2-7; D is possibly TRBD1 (7 bases). V shed 1 base and J shed 3 bases, with 13 bases lying between them. The germline V gene has CDR1 KGHSH and CDR2 LQKENI. The length of the CDR3 is 15 residues. CDR3 sequence reads: CASSPRAGGNYEQYF. The CDR3 DNA reads as TGTGCCAGCTCACCACGGGCAGGGGGGAACTACGAGCAGTACTTC.

CDR3 region: CAWSPDLQGVTDTQYF. DNA for the CDR3: TGTGCCTGGAGCCCCGACCTCCAGGGGGTCACAGATACGCAGTATTTT. This chain uses TRBV30 with TRBJ2-3; 7 nucleotides match TRBD1. This CDR3 has 16 residues. With V trimmed by 3 bases and J by 2 bases, 11 bases remained unmatched. Germline CDR1 GTSNPN, CDR2 SVGIG (reference sequence).

This chain uses TRBV5-1 with TRBJ2-3; D possibly corresponds to TRBD2 (5 bases). Germline assignment: CDR1 SGHRS and CDR2 YFSETQ. Between the trimmed V and J ends, which lost 6 bases and 6 bases, there was a span of 11 bases. This CDR3 has 12 amino acids. CDR3 loop: CASKLTGDTQYF. The CDR3 coding sequence is TGCGCCAGCAAACTCACGGGGGATACGCAGTATTTT.

The chain employs TRBV28 and TRBJ2-1, with D hard to call. Trimming removed 4 bases at V and 5 bases at J, with 6 bases between. The CDR3 covers 12 residues. The germline gives CDR1 MDHEN, CDR2 SYDVKM. The CDR3 nucleotides read TGTGCCAGCAGTTCCCCCAACAATGAGCAGTTCTTC. It is translated as CASSSPNNEQFF.

The rearrangement links TRBV12-3 or TRBV12-4 to TRBJ1-2; D not resolved. Trimming left V 3 bases short and J 3 bases short, with 8 bases between. This CDR3 comprises 13 residues. The CDR3 nucleotides read TGTGCCAGCAGTTTGAGGTATCACTATGGCTACACCTTC. Its translation: CASSLRYHYGYTF.

The chain has TRBV5-5 and TRBJ2-1; D is possibly TRBD2 (6 bases). The CDR3 totals 16 residues. V was clipped by 3 bases and J by 3 bases, with 16 bases between them. Germline lookup yields CDR1 SGHKS and CDR2 YYEKEE (reference sequence). This CDR3 reads CASSSLGTQRYNEQFF. The CDR3 bases are TGTGCCAGCAGCTCCCTGGGGACTCAGCGCTACAATGAGCAGTTCTTC.

This sequence joins TRBV5-6 and TRBJ2-3, with D hard to call. In germline, CDR1 is SGHDT, CDR2 YYEEEE. The CDR3 extends over 14 amino acids. The V end lost 3 bases, the J end lost 2 bases, and 10 bases lay between the germline ends. The CDR3 DNA reads as TGTGCCAGCAGCTCACGCACTATCACAGATACGCAGTATTTT. Encoded protein: CASSSRTITDTQYF.

This chain uses TRBV14 with TRBJ2-7; 11 bases are a match to TRBD2. The CDR3 is made up of 15 amino acids. With 1 base clipped from V and 4 bases from J, the junction kept 3 bases outside the gene matches. Germline V gives CDR1 SGHDN, CDR2 FVKESK. The CDR3 protein is CASSQGLAGLYEQYF. In nucleotides, the CDR3 is TGTGCCAGCAGCCAAGGACTAGCGGGATTATACGAGCAGTACTTC.

This clone appeared once. The V gene is TRBV19, the J gene TRBJ2-1; D ambiguous. The CDR3 sequence is 12 residues long. Germline V gene lookup returns CDR1 LNHDA and CDR2 SQIVND (reference sequence). V lost 3 bases and J 4 bases, leaving 4 bases between the germline ends. For the CDR3, the DNA is TGTGCCAGTAGTATTGAGTACAATGAGCAGTTCTTC. This codes for CASSIEYNEQFF. The whole variable domain, filled in from reference TRBV19 and TRBJ2-1, reads DGGITQSPKYLFRKEGQNVTLSCEQNLNHDAMYWYRQDPGQGLRLIYYSQIVNDFQKGDIAEGYSVSREKKESFPLTVTSAQKNPTAFYLCASSIEYNEQFFGPGTRLTVL.

V is TRBV7-2 and J is TRBJ2-1; tentatively, D is TRBD2 (6 bases). The ends were cut back, 3 bases at V and 0 bases at J, with 15 bases in the middle. Germline-derived CDR1 and CDR2 are SGHTA and FQGNSA. The CDR3 extends over 17 amino acids. The CDR3 sequence is CASSLNGLATSYNEQFF. As DNA, the CDR3 is TGTGCCAGCAGCTTGAATGGTCTAGCGACCTCCTACAATGAGCAGTTCTTC. The full variable domain, with the rest looked up from reference TRBV7-2 and TRBJ2-1, is GAGVSQSPSNKVTEKGKDVELRCDPISGHTALYWYRQSLGQGLEFLIYFQGNSAPDKSGLPSDRFSAERTGGSVSTLTIQRTQQEDSAVYLCASSLNGLATSYNEQFFGPGTRLTVL.

The chain carries TRBV6-5 and TRBJ1-1; D unclear. The V and J ends lost 4 bases and 6 bases respectively, with 9 bases between them. The germline gives CDR1 MNHEY, CDR2 SVGAGI. The CDR3 has 12 residues. The CDR3 reads CASSSQQSEAFF. CDR3 nucleotide sequence: TGTGCCAGCAGTTCCCAACAGTCTGAAGCTTTCTTT.

The J gene is TRBJ1-1, the V gene TRBV7-7, with D uncertain. The length of the CDR3 is 13 residues. V dropped 4 bases and J dropped 0 bases, with 6 bases sitting between them. CDR1 and CDR2 (germline): SSHAT, FNYEAQ (reference sequence). The CDR3 DNA is TGTGCCAGCAGCTCCAACTTGAACACTGAAGCTTTCTTT. This gives the protein CASSSNLNTEAFF. The full variable domain, rest sourced from reference TRBV7-7 and TRBJ1-1, is GAGVSQSPRYKVTKRGQDVTLRCDPISSHATLYWYQQALGQGPEFLTYFNYEAQPDKSGLPSDRFSAERPEGSISTLTIQRTEQRDSAMYRCASSSNLNTEAFFGQGTRLTVV.

This clone was picked up a small number of times. V is TRBV7-2 and J is TRBJ2-4; 9 nucleotides agree with TRBD2. The CDR3 is 17 residues long. With 5 bases clipped from V and 4 bases from J, the junction kept 12 bases outside the gene matches. Germline CDR1 reads SGHTA; CDR2 reads FQGNSA. CDR3 residues: CASSPTQGLAEKNIQYF. The CDR3 nucleotides read TGTGCCAGCAGCCCTACACAGGGACTAGCCGAAAAAAACATTCAGTACTTC.

This chain connects TRBV19 to TRBJ2-1; TRBD2 matches 14 bases. V shed 5 bases, J shed 6 bases, and the junction held 6 bases outside the gene matches. CDR1 is LNHDA, CDR2 SQIVND, per germline (reference sequence). This CDR3 has 16 amino acids. Written as DNA, the CDR3 is TGTGCCAGTAGTTTCCCCGGGACTAGCGGGAGCAATGAGCAGTTCTTC. Protein: CASSFPGTSGSNEQFF.

The chain joins TRBV6-6 to TRBJ2-7; 10 nucleotides agree with TRBD2. Germline V lookup: CDR1 MNHNY, CDR2 SVGAGI (reference sequence). The V gene end was trimmed by 5 bases and the J gene end by 3 bases; junction bases not matched to a gene: 19. The CDR3 length is 19 residues. In DNA form, the CDR3 reads TGTGCCAGCAGTCGGAGACAGACAGGGTTAGGACTAGCGGTCTACGAGCAGTACTTC. It codes for CASSRRQTGLGLAVYEQYF.

The gene calls are TRBV27 and TRBJ2-4; possibly TRBD1 for D (6 bases). Germline V lookup: CDR1 MNHEY, CDR2 SMNVEV (reference sequence). The CDR3 covers 16 residues. V was shortened by 5 bases and J by 0 bases, with 14 bases between the two germline ends. The CDR3 region is CASSPKDRLAKNIQYF. DNA of the CDR3: TGTGCCAGCAGTCCCAAGGACAGACTAGCCAAAAACATTCAGTACTTC.